This T cell receptor beta chain emerged from a study of cytotoxic CD8 clonotypes in ibrutinib-treated CLL. Using immunoSEQ multiplex PCR, the repertoire was profiled, and TCRdb retains in-frame clones only, with some absent. The sample holds approximately 210,000 clones, over 60% seen once. This CDR3 spans 15 amino acids. Per the germline V gene, CDR1 is SGDLS and CDR2 is YYNGEE. J lost 1 base, V lost 1 base, and 0 bases had no gene match. Sequences were derived from PBMCs, sampled after 24 months of ibrutinib treatment. This chain uses TRBV9 with TRBJ2-2, with 8 bases lining up with TRBD2. This clonotype originated in a human donor with chronic lymphocytic leukemia. In DNA form, the CDR3 reads TGTGCCAGCAGCGTAAGCGGGAGGAACACCGGGGAGCTGTTTTTT. It codes for CASSVSGRNTGELFF.